The sequence of this T cell receptor beta chain was determined in a study of metastatic and nonmetastatic thyroid tumors. Across the whole study: Comparative analysis of repertoires was undertaken across blood and tumor or nodule tissue obtained from malignant and benign thyroid patients. Study-wide results and caveats: Versus benign nodules, malignant thyroid tumors reportedly had significantly higher TCR beta diversity, in blood and tumor.

All patients were treatment-naive before thyroid surgery. Per the original methods: Across clinicopathological groups, CDR3 differences served as the basis for building a distant-metastasis classifier for papillary thyroid cancer. TCRdb reprocessed the PCR reads using MiXCR. TCRdb assigned the V and J calls; the authors' analysis was not used. The sample carries around 50,000 clones, 25% to 30% recorded once. The table lists this clone with a few counts. Its antigen is not identified. Trimming took 0 bases from V and 1 from J; bases not matched to a gene: 6. The CDR3 spans 17 residues. CDR1 is WNHNN and CDR2 is SYGVQD in the germline V gene (reference sequence).

This sequence joins TRBV10-1 and TRBJ2-7, with TRBD1 matching 10 bases. The TCR originated in a female donor with papillary thyroid cancer or a benign thyroid nodule (not recorded which). Some clones in this sample may be carry-over from other donors' samples. Sequences were obtained from blood. For the CDR3, the DNA is TGCGCCAGCAGTGAGTCGAGAGCGGGACAGGGGTCCTACGAGCAGTACTTC. This encodes CASSESRAGQGSYEQYF.